Listed below are T cell receptor beta chains from one sample, sequenced in a study of T-cell reconstitution after alpha-beta-depleted transplantation in children. TCRdb fed the PCR reads into MiXCR, producing one record per CDR3 protein. The repertoire consists of about 200,000 distinct CDR3 sequences, with roughly 6.3% occurring once and the leading ten covering about 4.3%. Source: PBMCs, taken before TCRalphabeta/CD19-depleted stem cell transplant. The origin of the receptors is a girl younger than two with combined immunodeficiency, due to receive a stem cell transplant. Both conserved end residues are part of each CDR3. Fields, in order: J gene, clone size, V gene, D gene, CDR3 DNA, CDR3 protein. D genes are given only for firm matches. Only part of the rows carry a size: once, few, many, or a class if the clone is expanded.

j_gene: TRBJ2-5
abundance: many
v_gene: TRBV27
d_gene: TRBD2
CDR3nt: TGTGCCAGCAGTATCGGGGGAGGGGAGACCCAGTACTTC
CDR3aa: CASSIGGGETQYF

j_gene: TRBJ1-5
abundance: NA
v_gene: TRBV15
d_gene: TRBD1
CDR3nt: TGTACCACCAGCAGGGAAGACAGGGTGGGCAATCAGCCCCAGCATTTT
CDR3aa: CTTSREDRVGNQPQHF

j_gene: TRBJ1-2
abundance: many
v_gene: TRBV29-1
d_gene: TRBD1
CDR3nt: TGCAGCGTTGAAGGCATTACTAGGGACAGGGATGGCTATGGCTACACCTTC
CDR3aa: CSVEGITRDRDGYGYTF

j_gene: TRBJ2-1
abundance: NA
v_gene: TRBV5-1
d_gene: TRBD2
CDR3nt: TGCGCCACCAGACTAGCGGGAGGGAATGAGCAGTTCTTC
CDR3aa: CATRLAGGNEQFF

j_gene: TRBJ1-2
abundance: many
v_gene: TRBV24-1
d_gene: NA
CDR3nt: TGTGCCACCAGTGACAACCTCTACACAGGCTCAAACTATGGCTACACCTTC
CDR3aa: CATSDNLYTGSNYGYTF

j_gene: TRBJ1-1
abundance: many
v_gene: TRBV29-1
d_gene: NA
CDR3nt: TGCAGCGTTGTCGTCAAACCGGGAATGAGCTGGGCTTTCTTT
CDR3aa: CSVVVKPGMSWAFF

j_gene: TRBJ2-7
abundance: many
v_gene: TRBV5-1
d_gene: NA
CDR3nt: TGCGCCAGCAGCTTAAATACCTACGAGCAGTACTTC
CDR3aa: CASSLNTYEQYF

j_gene: TRBJ2-2
abundance: many
v_gene: TRBV29-1
d_gene: NA
CDR3nt: TGCAGCGTCCCTCTAGGAACCGGGGAGCTGTTTTTT
CDR3aa: CSVPLGTGELFF

j_gene: TRBJ2-5
abundance: many
v_gene: TRBV10-3
d_gene: TRBD2
CDR3nt: TGTGCCATCAGTAAGGGAGGGATGGAGACCCAGTACTTC
CDR3aa: CAISKGGMETQYF

j_gene: TRBJ2-5
abundance: few
v_gene: TRBV7-3
d_gene: TRBD2
CDR3nt: TGTGCCAGCAGCTTAATCGGGGGGGGGCAAGAGACCCAGTACTTC
CDR3aa: CASSLIGGGQETQYF

j_gene: TRBJ2-7
abundance: few
v_gene: TRBV7-9
d_gene: NA
CDR3nt: TGTGCCAGCAGCCCGCCCCGAGACACCTACGAGCAGTACTTC
CDR3aa: CASSPPRDTYEQYF

j_gene: TRBJ2-1
abundance: many
v_gene: TRBV14
d_gene: NA
CDR3nt: TGTGCCAGCAGCCAAGATTCGAACTTCTTAAGCTACAATGAGCAGTTCTTC
CDR3aa: CASSQDSNFLSYNEQFF

j_gene: TRBJ1-1
abundance: many
v_gene: TRBV29-1
d_gene: NA
CDR3nt: TGCAGCGTTGACCCCGGATCAGGGACTGAAGCTTTCTTT
CDR3aa: CSVDPGSGTEAFF

j_gene: TRBJ2-7
abundance: many
v_gene: TRBV7-9
d_gene: NA
CDR3nt: TGTGCCAGCAGCGAACCGGAAGGGGCAACCTACGAGCAGTACTTC
CDR3aa: CASSEPEGATYEQYF

j_gene: TRBJ2-1
abundance: many
v_gene: TRBV6-1
d_gene: NA
CDR3nt: TGTGCCAGCAGTCGGGCAGAACGGGAGTTCTACAATGAGCAGTTCTTC
CDR3aa: CASSRAEREFYNEQFF

j_gene: TRBJ2-6
abundance: many
v_gene: TRBV29-1
d_gene: NA
CDR3nt: TGCAGCGCCCGCTCTGGGGCCAACGTCCTGACTTTC
CDR3aa: CSARSGANVLTF

j_gene: TRBJ2-3
abundance: many
v_gene: TRBV29-1
d_gene: TRBD2
CDR3nt: TGCAGCGTTAGCGGGGCCGTGGGAGATACGCAGTATTTT
CDR3aa: CSVSGAVGDTQYF